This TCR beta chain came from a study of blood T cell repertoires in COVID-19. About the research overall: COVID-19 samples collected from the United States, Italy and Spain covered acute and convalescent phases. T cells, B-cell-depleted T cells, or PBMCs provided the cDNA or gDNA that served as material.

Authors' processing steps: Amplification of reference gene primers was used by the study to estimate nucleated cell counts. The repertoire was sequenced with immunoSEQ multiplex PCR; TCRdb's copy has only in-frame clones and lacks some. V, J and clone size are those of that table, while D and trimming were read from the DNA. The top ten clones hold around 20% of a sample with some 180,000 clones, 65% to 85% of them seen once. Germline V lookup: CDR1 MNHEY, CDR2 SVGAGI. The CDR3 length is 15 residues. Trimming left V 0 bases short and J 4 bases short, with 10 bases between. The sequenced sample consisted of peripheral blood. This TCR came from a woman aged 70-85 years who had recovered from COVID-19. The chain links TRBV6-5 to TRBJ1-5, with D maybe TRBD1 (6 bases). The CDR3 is CASSYSAGANQPQHF. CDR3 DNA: TGTGCCAGCAGTTACTCGGCGGGGGCGAATCAGCCCCAGCATTTT.